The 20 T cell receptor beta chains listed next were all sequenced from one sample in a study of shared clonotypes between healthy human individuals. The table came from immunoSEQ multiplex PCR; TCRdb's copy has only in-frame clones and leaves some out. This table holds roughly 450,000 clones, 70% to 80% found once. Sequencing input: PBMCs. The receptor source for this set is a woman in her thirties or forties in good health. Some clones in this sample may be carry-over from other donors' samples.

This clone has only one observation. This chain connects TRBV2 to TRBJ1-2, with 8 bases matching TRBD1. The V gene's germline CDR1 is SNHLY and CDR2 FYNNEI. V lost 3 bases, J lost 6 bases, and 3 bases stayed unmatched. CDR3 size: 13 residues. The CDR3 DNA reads TGTGCCAGCAGTGACAGGGGGCAAGATGGCTACACCTTC. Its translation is CASSDRGQDGYTF. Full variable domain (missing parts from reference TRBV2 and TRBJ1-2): EPEVTQTPSHQVTQMGQEVILRCVPISNHLYFYWYRQILGQKVEFLVSFYNNEISEKSEIFDDQFSVERPDGSNFTLKIRSTKLEDSAMYFCASSDRGQDGYTFGSGTRLTVV.

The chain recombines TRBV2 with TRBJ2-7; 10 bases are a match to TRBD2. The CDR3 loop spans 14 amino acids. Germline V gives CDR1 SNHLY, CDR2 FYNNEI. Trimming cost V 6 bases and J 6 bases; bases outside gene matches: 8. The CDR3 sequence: CASRVGGLASEQYF. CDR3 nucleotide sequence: TGTGCCAGCAGGGTGGGGGGACTAGCGAGCGAGCAGTACTTC.

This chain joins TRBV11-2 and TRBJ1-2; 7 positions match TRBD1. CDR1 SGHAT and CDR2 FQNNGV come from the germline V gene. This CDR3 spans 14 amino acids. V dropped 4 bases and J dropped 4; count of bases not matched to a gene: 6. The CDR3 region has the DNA TGTGCCAGCAGCTCCTCGGACAGGTCCTATGGCTACACCTTC. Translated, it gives CASSSSDRSYGYTF.

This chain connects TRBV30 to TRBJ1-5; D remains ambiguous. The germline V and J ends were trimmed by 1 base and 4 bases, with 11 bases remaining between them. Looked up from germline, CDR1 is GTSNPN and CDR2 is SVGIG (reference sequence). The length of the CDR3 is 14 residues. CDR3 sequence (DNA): TGTGCCTGGAGTGAATTGTTGGGGAATCAGCCCCAGCATTTT. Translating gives CAWSELLGNQPQHF.

The CDR3 DNA follows: TGTGCCAGCAGCTTAGACAGTTATACGGAAGCTTTCTTT. Its translation: CASSLDSYTEAFF. The gene calls are TRBV11-3 and TRBJ1-1; no reliable D call. Germline loops: CDR1 SGHNT, CDR2 YENEEA. The CDR3 spans 13 residues. V shed 0 bases and J shed 8 bases, with 10 bases lying between them.

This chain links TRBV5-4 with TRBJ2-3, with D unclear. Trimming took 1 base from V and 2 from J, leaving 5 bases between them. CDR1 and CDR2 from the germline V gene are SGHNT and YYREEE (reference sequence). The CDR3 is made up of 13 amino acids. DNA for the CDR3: TGTGCCAGCAGCTTGTCTAACACAGATACGCAGTATTTT. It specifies CASSLSNTDTQYF.

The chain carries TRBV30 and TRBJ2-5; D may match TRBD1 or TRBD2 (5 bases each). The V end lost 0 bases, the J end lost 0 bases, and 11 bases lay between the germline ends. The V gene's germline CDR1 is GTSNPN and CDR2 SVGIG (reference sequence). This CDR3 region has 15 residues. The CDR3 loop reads CAWSVWGRNQETQYF. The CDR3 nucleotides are TGTGCCTGGAGTGTATGGGGGAGAAACCAAGAGACCCAGTACTTC.

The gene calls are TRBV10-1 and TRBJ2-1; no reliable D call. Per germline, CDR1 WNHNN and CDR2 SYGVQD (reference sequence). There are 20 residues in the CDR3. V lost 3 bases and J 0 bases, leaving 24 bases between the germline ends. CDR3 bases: TGCGCCAGCAGTGAAACTTGCGACTTCCTGATAAACAGCTCCTACAATGAGCAGTTCTTC. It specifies CASSETCDFLINSSYNEQFF.

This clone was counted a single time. CDR3 nucleotides: TGTGCCAGCAGCCAAGAGGGCGGTAGACGAAACAATGAGCAGTTCTTC. This gives the protein CASSQEGGRRNNEQFF. This chain uses TRBV4-2 with TRBJ2-1, with D unresolved. Germline V gives CDR1 LGHNA, CDR2 YNFKEQ. Between the trimmed V and J ends, which lost 0 bases and 5 bases, there was a span of 14 bases. The CDR3 loop spans 16 amino acids.

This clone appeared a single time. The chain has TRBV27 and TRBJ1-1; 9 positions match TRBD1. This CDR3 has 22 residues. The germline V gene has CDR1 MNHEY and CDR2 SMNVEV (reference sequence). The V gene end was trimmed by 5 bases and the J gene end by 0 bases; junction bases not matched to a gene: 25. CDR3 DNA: TGTGCCAGCAGTCTGTACCGGGACAGGGAGGAATTGGGGGGCTATATGAACACTGAAGCTTTCTTT. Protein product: CASSLYRDREELGGYMNTEAFF.

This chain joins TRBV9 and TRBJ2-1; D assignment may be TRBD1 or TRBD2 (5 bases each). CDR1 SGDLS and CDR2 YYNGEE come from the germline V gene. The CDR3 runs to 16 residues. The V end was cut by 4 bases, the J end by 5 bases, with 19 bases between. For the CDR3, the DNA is TGTGCCAGCAGCCCCCGGGCGGGCCTGGGGCACAATGAGCAGTTCTTC. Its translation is CASSPRAGLGHNEQFF.

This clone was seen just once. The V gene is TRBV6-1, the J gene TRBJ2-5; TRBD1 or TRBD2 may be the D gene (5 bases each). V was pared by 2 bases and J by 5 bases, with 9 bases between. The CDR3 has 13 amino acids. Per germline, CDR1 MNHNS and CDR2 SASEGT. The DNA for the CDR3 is TGTGCCAGCAGTGAACTCTGGGGGGAGACCCAGTACTTC. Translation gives CASSELWGETQYF.

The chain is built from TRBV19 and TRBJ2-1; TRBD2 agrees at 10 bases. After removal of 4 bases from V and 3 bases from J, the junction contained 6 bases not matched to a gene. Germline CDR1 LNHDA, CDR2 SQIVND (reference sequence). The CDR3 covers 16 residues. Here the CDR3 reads CASSSSGTSVYNEQFF. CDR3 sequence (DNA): TGTGCCAGTAGTAGTTCCGGGACTAGCGTCTACAATGAGCAGTTCTTC.

The CDR3 DNA is TGCAGCGCCCGCCATGGGACAGGGGATTTTGAAAAACTGTTTTTT. This encodes CSARHGTGDFEKLFF. This sequence joins TRBV29-1 and TRBJ1-4; 10 nucleotides line up with TRBD1. This CDR3 has 15 residues. Germline V gives CDR1 SQVTM, CDR2 ANQGSEA. Unmatched junction bases numbered 12, after V lost 7 bases and J lost 7 bases.

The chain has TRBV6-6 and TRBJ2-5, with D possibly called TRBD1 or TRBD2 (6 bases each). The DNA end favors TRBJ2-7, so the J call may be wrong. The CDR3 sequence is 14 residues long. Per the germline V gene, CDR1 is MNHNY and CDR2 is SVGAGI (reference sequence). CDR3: CASKEGWGHYEQYF. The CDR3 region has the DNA TGTGCCAGCAAGGAGGGCTGGGGGCACTACGAGCAGTACTTC.

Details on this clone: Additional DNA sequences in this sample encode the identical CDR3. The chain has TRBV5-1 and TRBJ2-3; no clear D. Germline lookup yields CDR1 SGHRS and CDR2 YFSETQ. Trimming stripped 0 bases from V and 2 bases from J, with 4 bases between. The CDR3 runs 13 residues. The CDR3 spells CASSLVPTDTQYF. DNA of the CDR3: TGCGCCAGCAGCTTGGTCCCCACAGATACGCAGTATTTT.

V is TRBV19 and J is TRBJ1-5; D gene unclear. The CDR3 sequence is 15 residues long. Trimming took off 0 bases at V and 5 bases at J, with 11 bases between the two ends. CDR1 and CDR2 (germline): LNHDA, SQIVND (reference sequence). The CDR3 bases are TGTGCCAGTAGTATAGATCGGAGGTTGGATCAGCCCCAGCATTTT. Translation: CASSIDRRLDQPQHF.

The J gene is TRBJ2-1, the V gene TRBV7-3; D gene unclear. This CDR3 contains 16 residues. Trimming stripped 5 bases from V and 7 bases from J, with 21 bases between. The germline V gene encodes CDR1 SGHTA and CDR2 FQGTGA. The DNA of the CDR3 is TGTGCCAGCAGCCGGCAGGCTGGGCTTGCAATGAATGAGCAGTTCTTC. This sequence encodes CASSRQAGLAMNEQFF.

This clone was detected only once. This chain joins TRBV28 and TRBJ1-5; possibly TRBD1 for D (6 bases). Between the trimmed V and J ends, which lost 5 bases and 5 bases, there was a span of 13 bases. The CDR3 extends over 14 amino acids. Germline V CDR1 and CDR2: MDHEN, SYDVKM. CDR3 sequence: CASSPRGGHQPQHF. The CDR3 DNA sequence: TGTGCCAGCAGTCCCAGGGGAGGGCATCAGCCCCAGCATTTT.

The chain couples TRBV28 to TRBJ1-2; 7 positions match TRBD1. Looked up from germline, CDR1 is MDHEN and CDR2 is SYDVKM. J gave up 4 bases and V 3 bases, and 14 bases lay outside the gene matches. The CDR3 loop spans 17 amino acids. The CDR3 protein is CASSFVRGIFRTYGYTF. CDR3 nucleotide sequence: TGTGCCAGCAGTTTTGTCAGGGGGATATTTCGCACCTATGGCTACACCTTC.